This TCR beta chain was profiled in a study of T cell responses to AZD1222 COVID-19 vaccine. Study outcomes and limitations: Repertoires were obtained only post-peak T cell response. Reports say nearly half of spike-specific TCRs go after unmutated variant regions.

Some clones are missing from TCRdb's copy, which holds only in-frame ones; the method was immunoSEQ multiplex PCR. The sample has under 200,000 clones; around 92% are singletons. Notes on this clone: Its antigen is still unknown.

CDR1 is KGHSH, CDR2 LQKENI, per germline. The CDR3 runs to 16 residues. Trimming pared 0 bases from V and 5 bases from J, leaving 14 bases between. The rearrangement uses TRBV18 and TRBJ1-5, with TRBD1 as a possible D gene (6 bases). The specimen was peripheral blood, collected on day 0 of AZD1222 vaccination. This TCR derives from an adult in good health. The CDR3 is CASSPPASTGYQPQHF. The CDR3, as DNA: TGTGCCAGCTCACCACCGGCTTCTACAGGGTATCAGCCCCAGCATTTT.